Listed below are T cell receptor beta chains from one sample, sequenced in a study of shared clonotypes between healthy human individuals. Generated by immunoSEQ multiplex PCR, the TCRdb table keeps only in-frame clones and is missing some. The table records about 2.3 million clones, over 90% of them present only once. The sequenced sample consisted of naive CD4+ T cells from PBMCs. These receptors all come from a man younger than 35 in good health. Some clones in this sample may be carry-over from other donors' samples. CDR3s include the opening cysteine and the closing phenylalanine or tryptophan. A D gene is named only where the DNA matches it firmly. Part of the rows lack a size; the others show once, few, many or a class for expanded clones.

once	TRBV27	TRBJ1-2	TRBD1	TGTGCCAACAAACCGGGACAGGGTTCTAACTATGGCTACACCTTC	CANKPGQGSNYGYTF
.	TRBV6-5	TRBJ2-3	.	TGTGCCAGCAGTTATCAAGCGGCCCTGGAGGATACGCAGTATTTT	CASSYQAALEDTQYF
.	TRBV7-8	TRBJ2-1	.	TGTGCCAGCAGCTTAGGTCGGCGGGCTAGCTCCTACAATGAGCAGTTCTTC	CASSLGRRASSYNEQFF
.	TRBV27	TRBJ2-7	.	TGTGCCAGCAGTCCAACAGGCCTTTCCTACGAGCAGTACTTC	CASSPTGLSYEQYF
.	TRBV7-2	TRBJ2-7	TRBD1	TGTGCCAGCAGTTTAAACAGGGGTGGTACCTACGAGCAGTACTTC	CASSLNRGGTYEQYF
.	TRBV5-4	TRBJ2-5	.	TGTGCCAGCAGCCCTCCGGGGCGCACGTTGGAGACCCAGTACTTC	CASSPPGRTLETQYF
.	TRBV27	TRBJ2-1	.	TGTGCCAGCAGTTTATTTTCAGTCAGCCTCTCCTACAATGAGCAGTTCTTC	CASSLFSVSLSYNEQFF
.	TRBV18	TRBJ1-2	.	TGTGCCAGCTCACCACGTTCAGGGAATTACTATGGCTACACCTTC	CASSPRSGNYYGYTF
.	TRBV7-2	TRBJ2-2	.	TGTGCCAGCAGACTAAAGGCGATCTCGAACACCGGGGAGCTGTTTTTT	CASRLKAISNTGELFF
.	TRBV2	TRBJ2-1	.	TGTGCCAGCAGCCGCCGGGCCACCTACAATGAGCAGTTCTTC	CASSRRATYNEQFF
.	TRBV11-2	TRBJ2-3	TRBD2	TGTGCCAGCAGCCGGACGGCTAGCGGGAGCCGAAGTGGCACAGATACGCAGTATTTT	CASSRTASGSRSGTDTQYF
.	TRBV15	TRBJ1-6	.	TGTGCCACCAGCCCCCGGTGGGATTCACCCCTCCACTTT	CATSPRWDSPLHF
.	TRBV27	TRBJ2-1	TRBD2	TGTGCCAGCAGTTTTCAGGGACTAGCGGGAGGGAGCTCCTACAATGAGCAGTTCTTC	CASSFQGLAGGSSYNEQFF
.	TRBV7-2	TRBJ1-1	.	TGTGCCAGCAACCTAGGTGGTTCGGGGGCCATGAACACTGAAGCTTTCTTT	CASNLGGSGAMNTEAFF
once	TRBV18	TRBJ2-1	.	TGTGCCAGCTCACCTACCAGTTACAGGGTCTGGGACTCCCTCTACAATGAGCAGTTCTTC	CASSPTSYRVWDSLYNEQFF
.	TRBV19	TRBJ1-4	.	TGTGCCAGTAGGGGGGACCCCCCATTCAGAGAGGTGTTTTTT	CASRGDPPFREVFF
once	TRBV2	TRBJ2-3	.	TGTGCCAGCAGTGAAGGGTCCCCCACAGATACGCAGTATTTT	CASSEGSPTDTQYF
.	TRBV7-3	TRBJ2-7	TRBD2	TGTGCCAGCAGCCCATCGCCTAGCGGAGTATACGAGCAGTACTTC	CASSPSPSGVYEQYF
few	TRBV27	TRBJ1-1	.	TGTGCCAGCAGGAACACCGATCCCGACACTGAAGCTTTCTTT	CASRNTDPDTEAFF
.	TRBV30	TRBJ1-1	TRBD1	TGTGCCTGGAGGGACCCGCGGCGACAGGGACTTGAAGCTTTCTTT	CAWRDPRRQGLEAFF
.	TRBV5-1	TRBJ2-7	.	TGCGCCAGCAGCTTGGCCACAGCGCTTAGCTCCTACGAGCAGTACTTC	CASSLATALSSYEQYF
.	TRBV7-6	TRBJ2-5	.	TGTGCCAGCAGTGCGATGGGGGGCCCCCAAGAGACCCAGTACTTC	CASSAMGGPQETQYF
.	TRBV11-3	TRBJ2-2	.	TGTGCCAGCAGCTTAGATAGGTACACCGGGGAGCTGTTTTTT	CASSLDRYTGELFF
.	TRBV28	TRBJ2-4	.	TGTGCCAGCAGTTTGAGGGTCCCCGGGGGAGCCAAAAACATTCAGTACTTC	CASSLRVPGGAKNIQYF
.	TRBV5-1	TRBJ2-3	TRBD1	TGCGCCAGCAGCCCACAGGGGGGTCCCACAGATACGCAGTATTTT	CASSPQGGPTDTQYF
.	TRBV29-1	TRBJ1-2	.	TGCAGCGTTGTTGGACGGCTTGGGATCAAGGGCTACACCTTC	CSVVGRLGIKGYTF
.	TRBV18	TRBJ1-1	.	TGTGCCAGCTCACCACCATCGGTAAACACTGAAGCTTTCTTT	CASSPPSVNTEAFF
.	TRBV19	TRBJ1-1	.	TGTGCCTCCAAACGGGGCAAGGGAACTGAAGCTTTCTTT	CASKRGKGTEAFF
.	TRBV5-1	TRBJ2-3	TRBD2	TGCGCCAGCAGCCCGCCTTTTGAGCGGGAAACAGATACGCAGTATTTT	CASSPPFERETDTQYF
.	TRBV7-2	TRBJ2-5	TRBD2	TGTGCCAGCAGCTTGGCTAGCGGGAGAGGAGAGACCCAGTACTTC	CASSLASGRGETQYF
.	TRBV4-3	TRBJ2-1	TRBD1	TGCGCCAGCAGCCAAGTCAGGGGGCGCAGTGAGCAGTTCTTC	CASSQVRGRSEQFF
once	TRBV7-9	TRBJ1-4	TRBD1	TGTGCCAGCAGCTTAATGACAGGGAGTAATGAAAAACTGTTTTTT	CASSLMTGSNEKLFF
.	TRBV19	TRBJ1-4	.	TGTGCCAGTAGTACTATGGGGGTAACTAATGAAAAACTGTTTTTT	CASSTMGVTNEKLFF
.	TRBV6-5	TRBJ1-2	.	TGTGCCAGCACCCCCGGGGGGGCCTATGGCTACACCTTC	CASTPGGAYGYTF
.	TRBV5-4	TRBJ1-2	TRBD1	TGTGCCAGCAGCATAGGAGGGACAGGGCTTTATGGCTACACCTTC	CASSIGGTGLYGYTF
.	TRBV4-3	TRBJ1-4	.	TGCGCCAGCAGCCAAGTCAACCGCGGCAGTGAAAAACTGTTTTTT	CASSQVNRGSEKLFF
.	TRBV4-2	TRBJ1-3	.	TGTGCCAGCAGCCAAGATTACGACCAAGACTCTGGAAACACCATATATTTT	CASSQDYDQDSGNTIYF
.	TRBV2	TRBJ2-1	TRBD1	TGTGCCAGCATCGACAGGGGTCAACTATTCTACAATGAGCAGTTCTTC	CASIDRGQLFYNEQFF
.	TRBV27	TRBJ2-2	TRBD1	TGTGCCAGCAGTTTAGCCCAGGGGGCGGCCGGGGAGCTGTTTTTT	CASSLAQGAAGELFF
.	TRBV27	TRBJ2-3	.	TGTGCCAGCAGTCCCCAGGGCGGATTCACAGATACGCAGTATTTT	CASSPQGGFTDTQYF
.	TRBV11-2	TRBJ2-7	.	TGTGCCAGCAGCTTATTTAGAGTGCCCTCCTACGAGCAGTACTTC	CASSLFRVPSYEQYF
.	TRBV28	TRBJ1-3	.	TGTGCCAGCAGTTGGGCCTCCGGACGAATAGAGGGAAACACCATATATTTT	CASSWASGRIEGNTIYF
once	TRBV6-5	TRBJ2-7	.	TGTGCCAGCAGTTACTCAGGCAGCTCCTACGAGCAGTACTTC	CASSYSGSSYEQYF
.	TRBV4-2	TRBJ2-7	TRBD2	TGTGCCAGCAGCCCAAATTTACTTGGTCCGAGCGGGAGGCTTTACGAGCAGTACTTC	CASSPNLLGPSGRLYEQYF
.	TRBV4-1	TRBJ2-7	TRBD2	TGCGCCAGCAGCCGAAAGGGACTAGCGGGAGTCTCGGTGCCCTACGAGCAGTACTTC	CASSRKGLAGVSVPYEQYF
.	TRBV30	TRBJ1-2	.	TGTGCCTGGAGTGTATGGGGGGCAGGAGGCTACACCTTC	CAWSVWGAGGYTF
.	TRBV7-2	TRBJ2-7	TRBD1	TGTGCCAGCAGCGCAACCGGGACAGGTAGTAGCTACGAGCAGTACTTC	CASSATGTGSSYEQYF
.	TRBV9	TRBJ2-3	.	TGTGCCAGCAGCGTAGCTAGAGAGACAGATACGCAGTATTTT	CASSVARETDTQYF
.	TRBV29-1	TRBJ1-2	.	TGCAGCGTTGGGGGGGAATGGGGCTACACCTTC	CSVGGEWGYTF
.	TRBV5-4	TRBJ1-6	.	TGTGCCAGCAGCTGGGACACCACTAATTCACCCCTCCACTTT	CASSWDTTNSPLHF
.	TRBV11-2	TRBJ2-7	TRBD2	TGTGCCAGCAGCTCGCTATGGGCGGGAGGAAGGTCCGAGCAGTACTTC	CASSSLWAGGRSEQYF
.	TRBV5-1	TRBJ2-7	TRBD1	TGCGCCAGCAGCCGGACGGGATCGACAGGGAGCTACGAGCAGTACTTC	CASSRTGSTGSYEQYF
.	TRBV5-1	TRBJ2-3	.	TGCGCCAGCAGCCCTGGGGGTAGCACAGATACGCAGTATTTT	CASSPGGSTDTQYF
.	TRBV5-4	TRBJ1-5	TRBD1	TGTGCCAGCAGATCGGGACAGGCCTGTGGACAGCCCCAGCATTTT	CASRSGQACGQPQHF
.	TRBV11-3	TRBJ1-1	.	TGTGCCAGCTCAAACGGGGGTGAAGCTTTCTTT	CASSNGGEAFF